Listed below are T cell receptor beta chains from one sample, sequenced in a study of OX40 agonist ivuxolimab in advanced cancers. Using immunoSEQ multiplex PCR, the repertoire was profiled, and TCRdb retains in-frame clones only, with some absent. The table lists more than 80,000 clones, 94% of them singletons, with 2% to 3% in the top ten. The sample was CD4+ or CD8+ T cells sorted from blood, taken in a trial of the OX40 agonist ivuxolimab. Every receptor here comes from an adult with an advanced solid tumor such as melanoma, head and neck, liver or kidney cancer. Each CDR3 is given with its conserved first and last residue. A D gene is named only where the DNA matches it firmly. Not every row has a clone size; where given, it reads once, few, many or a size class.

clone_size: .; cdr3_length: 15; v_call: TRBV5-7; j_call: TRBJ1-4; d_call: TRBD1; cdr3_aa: CASSSGQGFNEKLFF; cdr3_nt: TGTGCCAGCAGCTCCGGACAGGGATTTAATGAAAAACTGTTTTTT
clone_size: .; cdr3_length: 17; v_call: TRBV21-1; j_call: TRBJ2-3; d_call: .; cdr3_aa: CASSNGVHPGGTDTQYF; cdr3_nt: TGTGCCAGCAGCAACGGTGTTCATCCTGGAGGCACAGATACGCAGTATTTT
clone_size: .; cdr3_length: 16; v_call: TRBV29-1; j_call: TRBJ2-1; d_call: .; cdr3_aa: CSVEDSGGHLYNEQFF; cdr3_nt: TGCAGCGTTGAAGACTCCGGGGGGCATCTCTACAATGAGCAGTTCTTC
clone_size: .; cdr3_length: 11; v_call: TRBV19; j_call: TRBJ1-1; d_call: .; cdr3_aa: CASRQNTEAFF; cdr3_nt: TGTGCCAGTAGGCAGAACACTGAAGCTTTCTTT
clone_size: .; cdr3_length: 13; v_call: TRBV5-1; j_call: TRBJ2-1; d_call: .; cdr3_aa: CASSLPRGNEQFF; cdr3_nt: TGCGCCAGCAGCCTCCCCAGGGGAAATGAGCAGTTCTTC
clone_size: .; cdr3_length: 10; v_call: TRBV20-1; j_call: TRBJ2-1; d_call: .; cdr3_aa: CSARLAEQFF; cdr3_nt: TGCAGTGCTAGACTAGCGGAGCAGTTCTTC
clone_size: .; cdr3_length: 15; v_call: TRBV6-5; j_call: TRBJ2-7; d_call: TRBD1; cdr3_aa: CASKISPGQGHEQYF; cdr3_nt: TGTGCCAGCAAGATCTCGCCGGGACAGGGCCACGAGCAGTACTTC
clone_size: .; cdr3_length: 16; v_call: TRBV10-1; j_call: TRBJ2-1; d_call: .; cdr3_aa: CASSESGGSSYNEQFF; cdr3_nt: TGCGCCAGCAGTGAGTCGGGGGGAAGCTCCTACAATGAGCAGTTCTTC
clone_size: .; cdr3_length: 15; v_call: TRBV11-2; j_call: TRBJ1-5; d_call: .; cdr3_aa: CASSFVEDGNQPQHF; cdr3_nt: TGTGCCAGCAGCTTCGTAGAAGACGGCAATCAGCCCCAGCATTTT
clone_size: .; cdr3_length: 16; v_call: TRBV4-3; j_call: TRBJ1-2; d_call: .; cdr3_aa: CASSQGLYGANYGYTF; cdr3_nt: TGCGCCAGCAGCCAAGGATTATATGGGGCTAACTATGGCTACACCTTC
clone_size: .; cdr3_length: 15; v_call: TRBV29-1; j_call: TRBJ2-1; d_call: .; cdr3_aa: CSVESIGDKDNEQFF; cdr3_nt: TGCAGCGTTGAGTCGATAGGGGATAAGGACAATGAGCAGTTCTTC
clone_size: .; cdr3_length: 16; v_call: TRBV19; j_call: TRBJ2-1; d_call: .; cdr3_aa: CASSISSSHYYNEQFF; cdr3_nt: TGTGCCAGTAGTATCTCGTCTAGCCACTACTACAATGAGCAGTTCTTC
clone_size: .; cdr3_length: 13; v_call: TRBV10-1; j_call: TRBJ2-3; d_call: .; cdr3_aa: CASSEEAPDTQYF; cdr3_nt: TGCGCCAGCAGTGAGGAAGCCCCAGATACGCAGTATTTT
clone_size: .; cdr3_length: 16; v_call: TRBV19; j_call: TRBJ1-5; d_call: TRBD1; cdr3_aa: CASKGQGAYSNQPQHF; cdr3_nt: TGTGCCAGTAAAGGGCAGGGGGCCTATAGCAATCAGCCCCAGCATTTT
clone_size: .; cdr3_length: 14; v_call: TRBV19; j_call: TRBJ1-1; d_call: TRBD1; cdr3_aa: CASNPGQVNTEAFF; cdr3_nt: TGTGCCAGTAACCCGGGACAGGTGAACACTGAAGCTTTCTTT
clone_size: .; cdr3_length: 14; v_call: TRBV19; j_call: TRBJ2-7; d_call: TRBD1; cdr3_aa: CASSIAGQRYEQYF; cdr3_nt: TGTGCCAGTAGTATAGCGGGACAGCGTTACGAGCAGTACTTC
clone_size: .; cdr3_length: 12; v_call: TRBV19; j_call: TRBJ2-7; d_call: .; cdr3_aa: CASSTLGRKQYF; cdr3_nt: TGTGCCAGTAGTACCTTAGGGCGGAAGCAGTACTTC
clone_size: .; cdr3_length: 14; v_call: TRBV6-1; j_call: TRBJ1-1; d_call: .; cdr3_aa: CASSGAGLNTEAFF; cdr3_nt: TGTGCCAGCAGTGGGGCAGGCCTGAACACTGAAGCTTTCTTT
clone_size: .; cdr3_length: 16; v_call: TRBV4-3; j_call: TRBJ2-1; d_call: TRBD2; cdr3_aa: CASSHAVAGSYNEQFF; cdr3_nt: TGCGCCAGCAGCCATGCCGTAGCGGGGTCCTACAATGAGCAGTTCTTC
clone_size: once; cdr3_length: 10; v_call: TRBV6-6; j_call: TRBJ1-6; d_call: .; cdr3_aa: CASGYSPLHF; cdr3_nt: TGTGCCAGCGGTTATTCACCCCTCCACTTT
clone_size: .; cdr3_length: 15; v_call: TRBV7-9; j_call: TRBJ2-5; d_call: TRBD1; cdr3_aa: CASSSPDRSQETQYF; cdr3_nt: TGTGCCAGCAGCTCCCCGGACAGGTCCCAAGAGACCCAGTACTTC
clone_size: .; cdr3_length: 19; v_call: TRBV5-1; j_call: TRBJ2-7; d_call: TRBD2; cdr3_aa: CASSLGPQGGSGGVYEQYF; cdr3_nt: TGCGCCAGCAGCTTGGGGCCTCAAGGGGGTAGCGGGGGAGTCTACGAGCAGTACTTC
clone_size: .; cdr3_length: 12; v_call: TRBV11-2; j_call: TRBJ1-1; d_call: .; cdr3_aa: CASSPTGGEAFF; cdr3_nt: TGTGCCAGCAGCCCAACGGGGGGTGAAGCTTTCTTT
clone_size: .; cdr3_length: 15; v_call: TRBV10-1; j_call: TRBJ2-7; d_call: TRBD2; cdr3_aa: CASSERLAGSYEQYF; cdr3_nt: TGCGCCAGCAGTGAGCGGCTAGCGGGATCCTACGAGCAGTACTTC
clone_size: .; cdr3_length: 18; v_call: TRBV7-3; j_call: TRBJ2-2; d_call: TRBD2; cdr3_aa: CASSANPRLAANTGELFF; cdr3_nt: TGTGCCAGCAGCGCGAACCCTCGACTAGCGGCGAACACCGGGGAGCTGTTTTTT
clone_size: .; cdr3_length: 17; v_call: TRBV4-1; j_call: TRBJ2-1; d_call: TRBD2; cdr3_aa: CASSLRELAGAYNEQFF; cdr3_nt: TGCGCCAGCAGCCTTAGGGAACTAGCGGGGGCCTACAATGAGCAGTTCTTC
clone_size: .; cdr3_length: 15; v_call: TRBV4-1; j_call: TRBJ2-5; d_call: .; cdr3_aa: CASSQDPGLGETQYF; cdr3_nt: TGCGCCAGCAGCCAAGATCCCGGTCTCGGGGAGACCCAGTACTTC
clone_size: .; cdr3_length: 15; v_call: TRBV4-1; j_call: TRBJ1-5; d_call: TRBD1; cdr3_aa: CASSPLTGGNQPQHF; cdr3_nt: TGCGCCAGCAGCCCGCTTACAGGGGGCAATCAGCCCCAGCATTTT
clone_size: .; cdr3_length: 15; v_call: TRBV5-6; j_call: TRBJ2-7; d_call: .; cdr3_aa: CASSLDGSRDYEQYF; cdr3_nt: TGTGCCAGCAGCTTGGATGGGAGCAGGGACTACGAGCAGTACTTC
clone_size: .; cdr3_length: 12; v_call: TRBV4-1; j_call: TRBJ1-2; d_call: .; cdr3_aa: CASSQGGDGYTF; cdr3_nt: TGCGCCAGCAGCCAAGGTGGGGATGGCTACACCTTC
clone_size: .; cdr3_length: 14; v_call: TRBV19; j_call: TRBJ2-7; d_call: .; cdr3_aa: CASSIAEGHYEQYF; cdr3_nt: TGTGCCAGTAGTATAGCGGAGGGCCACTACGAGCAGTACTTC
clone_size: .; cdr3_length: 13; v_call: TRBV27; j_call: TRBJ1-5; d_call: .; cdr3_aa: CAIGGGGNQPQHF; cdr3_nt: TGTGCCATTGGCGGGGGAGGCAATCAGCCCCAGCATTTT
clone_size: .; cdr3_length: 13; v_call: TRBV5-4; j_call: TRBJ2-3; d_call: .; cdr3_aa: CASSLRVTDTQYF; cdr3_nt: TGTGCCAGCAGCTTGCGAGTCACAGATACGCAGTATTTT
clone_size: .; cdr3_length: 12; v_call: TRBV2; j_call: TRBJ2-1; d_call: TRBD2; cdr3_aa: CATLAAGNEQFF; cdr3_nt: TGTGCCACACTAGCGGCGGGCAATGAGCAGTTCTTC
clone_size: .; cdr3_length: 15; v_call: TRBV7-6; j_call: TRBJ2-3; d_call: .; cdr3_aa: CASSHYSDSTDTQYF; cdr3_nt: TGTGCCAGCAGCCATTACTCCGATAGCACAGATACGCAGTATTTT
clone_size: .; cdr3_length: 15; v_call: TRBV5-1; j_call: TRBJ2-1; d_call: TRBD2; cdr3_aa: CASTSLGLERYEQFF; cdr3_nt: TGCGCCAGCACGAGTTTAGGACTAGAGCGTTATGAGCAGTTCTTC
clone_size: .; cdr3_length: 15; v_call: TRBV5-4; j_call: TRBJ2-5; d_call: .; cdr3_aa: CASRNGTGVRETQYF; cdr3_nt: TGTGCCAGCAGAAACGGGACGGGGGTTCGAGAGACCCAGTACTTC
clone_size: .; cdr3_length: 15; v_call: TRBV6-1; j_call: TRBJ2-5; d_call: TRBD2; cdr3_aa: CASTRLAGDKETQYF; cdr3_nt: TGTGCCAGCACCAGGCTAGCGGGAGATAAAGAGACCCAGTACTTC
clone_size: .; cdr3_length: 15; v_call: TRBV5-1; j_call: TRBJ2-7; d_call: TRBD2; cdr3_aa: CASSLGLAPTYEQYF; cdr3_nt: TGCGCCAGCAGCTTGGGACTAGCGCCGACCTACGAGCAGTACTTC
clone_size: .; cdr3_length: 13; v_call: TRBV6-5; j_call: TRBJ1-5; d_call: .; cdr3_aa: CASSPGLIASQHF; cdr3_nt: TGTGCCAGCAGCCCGGGACTCATAGCGTCCCAGCATTTT
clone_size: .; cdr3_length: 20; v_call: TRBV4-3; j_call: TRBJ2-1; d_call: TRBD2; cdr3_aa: CASSQDQFASGDLSYNEQFF; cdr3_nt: TGCGCCAGCAGCCAAGATCAGTTCGCTAGCGGGGATCTATCCTACAATGAGCAGTTCTTC
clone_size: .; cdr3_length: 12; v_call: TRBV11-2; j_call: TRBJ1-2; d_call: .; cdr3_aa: CASSLSHYGYTF; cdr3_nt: TGTGCCAGCAGCTTGTCCCACTATGGCTACACCTTC
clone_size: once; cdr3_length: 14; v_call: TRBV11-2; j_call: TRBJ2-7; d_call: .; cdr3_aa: CASSLGSSSYEQYF; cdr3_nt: TGTGCCAGCAGCTTGGGCAGCAGCTCCTACGAGCAGTACTTC
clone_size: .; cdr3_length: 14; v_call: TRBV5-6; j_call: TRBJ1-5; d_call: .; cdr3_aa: CASSLSGSGQPQHF; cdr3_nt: TGTGCCAGCAGCTTGTCAGGGTCGGGTCAGCCCCAGCATTTT
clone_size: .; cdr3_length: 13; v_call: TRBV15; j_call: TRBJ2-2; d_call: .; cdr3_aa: CATSRGGTGELFF; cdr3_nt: TGTGCCACCAGCAGAGGGGGAACCGGGGAGCTGTTTTTT
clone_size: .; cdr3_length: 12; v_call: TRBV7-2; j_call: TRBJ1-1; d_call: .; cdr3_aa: CASSSLGTEAFF; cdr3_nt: TGTGCCAGCAGCTCGTTGGGGACTGAAGCTTTCTTT
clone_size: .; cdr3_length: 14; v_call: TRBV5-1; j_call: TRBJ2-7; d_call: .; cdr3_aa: CASSIGPLGDEQYF; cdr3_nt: TGCGCCAGCAGCATCGGACCTTTGGGAGACGAGCAGTACTTC
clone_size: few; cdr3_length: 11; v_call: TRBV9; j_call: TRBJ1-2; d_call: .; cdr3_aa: CASSVGLRYTF; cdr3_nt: TGTGCCAGCAGCGTAGGGCTTCGCTACACCTTC
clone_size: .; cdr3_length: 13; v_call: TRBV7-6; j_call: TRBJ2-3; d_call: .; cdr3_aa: CASSLLDTDTQYF; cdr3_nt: TGTGCCAGCAGCTTATTGGACACAGATACGCAGTATTTT
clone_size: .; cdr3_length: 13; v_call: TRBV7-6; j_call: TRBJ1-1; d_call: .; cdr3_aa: CASSLGILAEAFF; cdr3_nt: TGTGCCAGCAGCTTGGGGATTCTGGCTGAAGCTTTCTTT
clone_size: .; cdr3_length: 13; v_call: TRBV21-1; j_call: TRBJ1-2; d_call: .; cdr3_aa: CASSKEGVTGYTF; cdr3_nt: TGTGCCAGCAGCAAAGAAGGGGTTACCGGCTACACCTTC
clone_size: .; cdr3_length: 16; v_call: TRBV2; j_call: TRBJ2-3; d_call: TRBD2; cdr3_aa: CASAGLAGGPKDTQYF; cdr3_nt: TGTGCCAGCGCGGGACTAGCGGGGGGGCCGAAAGATACGCAGTATTTT
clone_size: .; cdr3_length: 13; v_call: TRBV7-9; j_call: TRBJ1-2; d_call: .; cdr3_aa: CASSPGTPNGYTF; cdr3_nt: TGTGCCAGCAGCCCCGGGACACCTAATGGCTACACCTTC
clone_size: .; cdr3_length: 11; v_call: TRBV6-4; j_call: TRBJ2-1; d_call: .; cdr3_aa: CASSDAGARFF; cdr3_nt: TGTGCCAGCAGTGACGCAGGGGCAAGGTTCTTC
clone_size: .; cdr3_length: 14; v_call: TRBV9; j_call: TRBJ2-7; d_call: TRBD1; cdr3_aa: CASSMRDRGYEQYF; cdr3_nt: TGTGCCAGCAGCATGAGGGACAGGGGTTATGAGCAGTACTTC
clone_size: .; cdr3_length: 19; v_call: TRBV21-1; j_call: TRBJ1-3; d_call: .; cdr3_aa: CASSKGDTLGVVTGNTIYF; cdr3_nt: TGTGCCAGCAGCAAGGGTGATACCCTGGGCGTTGTGACTGGAAACACCATATATTTT
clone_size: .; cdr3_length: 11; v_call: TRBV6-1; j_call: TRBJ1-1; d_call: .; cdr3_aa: CASVDVAEAFF; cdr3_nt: TGTGCCAGCGTTGATGTAGCAGAAGCTTTCTTT